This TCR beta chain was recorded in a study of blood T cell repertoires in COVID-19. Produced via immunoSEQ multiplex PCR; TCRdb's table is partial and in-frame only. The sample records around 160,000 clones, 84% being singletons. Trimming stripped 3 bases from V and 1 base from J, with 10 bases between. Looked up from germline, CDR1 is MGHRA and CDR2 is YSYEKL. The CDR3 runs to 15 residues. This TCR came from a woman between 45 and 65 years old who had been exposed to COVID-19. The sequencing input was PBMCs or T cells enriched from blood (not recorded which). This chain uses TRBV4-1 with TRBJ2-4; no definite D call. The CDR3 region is CASSQSARAKNIQYF. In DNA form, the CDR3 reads TGCGCCAGCAGCCAGTCCGCACGGGCCAAAAACATTCAGTACTTC.